The sequence of this TCR beta chain was determined in a study of T cells after yellow fever vaccination. Study results and caveats: Reappearance after the booster was seen for most primary-vaccination clones, at roughly 96% CD4 and about 90% CD8.

Germline lookup yields CDR1 SGHAT and CDR2 FQDESV (reference sequence). Trimming cost V 7 bases and J 0 bases; bases outside gene matches: 10. This CDR3 spans 16 amino acids. They built TCR cDNA with 5'RACE template switching, a step that put in a universal primer site and UMIs. TCRdb itself ran the 5' RACE reads through MiXCR, one entry per CDR3 protein. Of approximately 58,000 distinct CDR3 sequences in the sample, approximately 6.1% were seen once. This clonotype was counted a few times. The receptor was isolated from a man aged 18 to 29 who received the YFV17D yellow fever vaccine. The source was PBMCs, either bulk or a sorted T-cell subset (CD4+, CD8+, memory, or dextramer-sorted; not recorded which), collected on the day of the yellow fever booster vaccination. This chain connects TRBV11-1 to TRBJ2-7, with 9 bases matching TRBD2. The CDR3, as DNA: TGTGCCAGCAACAGGCGGGGGGGTTTCCCCTCCTACGAGCAGTACTTC. It is translated as CASNRRGGFPSYEQYF. The variable domain in full, completed from reference TRBV11-1 and TRBJ2-7, reads EAEVAQSPRYKITEKSQAVAFWCDPISGHATLYWYRQILGQGPELLVQFQDESVVDDSQLPKDRFSAERLKGVDSTLKIQPAELGDSAMYLCASNRRGGFPSYEQYFGPGTRLTVT.